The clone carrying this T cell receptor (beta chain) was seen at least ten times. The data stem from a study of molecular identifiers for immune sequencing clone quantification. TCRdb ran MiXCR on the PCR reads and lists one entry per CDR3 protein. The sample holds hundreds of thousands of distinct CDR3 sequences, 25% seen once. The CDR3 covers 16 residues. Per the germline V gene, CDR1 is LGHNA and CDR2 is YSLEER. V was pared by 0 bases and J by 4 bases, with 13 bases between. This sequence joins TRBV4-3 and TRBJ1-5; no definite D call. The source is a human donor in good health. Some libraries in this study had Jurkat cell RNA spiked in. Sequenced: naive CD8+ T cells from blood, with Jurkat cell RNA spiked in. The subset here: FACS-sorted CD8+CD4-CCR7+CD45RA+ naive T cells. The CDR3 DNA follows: TGCGCCAGCAGCCAAGATCTTATGGCAGTGAATCAGCCCCAGCATTTT. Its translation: CASSQDLMAVNQPQHF.